These T cell receptor beta chains were read from a single sample in a study of shared clonotypes between healthy human individuals. Generated by immunoSEQ multiplex PCR, the TCRdb table keeps only in-frame clones and is missing some. Of over 400,000 clones detected, more than 65% appear once; the ten largest clones hold roughly 13%. Input material: PBMCs. The receptors here all came from a middle-aged woman in good health. Some clones in this sample may be carry-over from other donors' samples. Each CDR3 is given with its conserved first and last residue. The D gene is left open where the match is weak. Where a row states a size, it is once, few, many or the class of an expanded clone; other rows omit it.

d_call: TRBD2; j_call: TRBJ2-1; cdr3_length: 15; clone_size: NA; v_call: TRBV29-1; cdr3_aa: CSVSTSGAPYNEQFF; cdr3_nt: TGCAGCGTATCTACTAGCGGAGCCCCATACAATGAGCAGTTCTTC
d_call: TRBD2; j_call: TRBJ2-3; cdr3_length: 12; clone_size: NA; v_call: TRBV6-1; cdr3_aa: CAGKRETDTQYF; cdr3_nt: TGTGCCGGGAAGCGGGAGACAGATACGCAGTATTTT
d_call: NA; j_call: TRBJ1-1; cdr3_length: 12; clone_size: NA; v_call: TRBV29-1; cdr3_aa: CSVDIWNTEAFF; cdr3_nt: TGCAGCGTTGACATCTGGAACACTGAAGCTTTCTTT
d_call: TRBD2; j_call: TRBJ2-1; cdr3_length: 15; clone_size: NA; v_call: TRBV11-1; cdr3_aa: CASSLRTRGGYEQFF; cdr3_nt: TGTGCCAGCAGCCTCAGGACTAGGGGTGGCTATGAGCAGTTCTTC
d_call: NA; j_call: TRBJ2-5; cdr3_length: 13; clone_size: once; v_call: TRBV6-1; cdr3_aa: CASSVTGEETQYF; cdr3_nt: TGTGCCAGCAGTGTGACGGGAGAAGAGACCCAGTACTTC
d_call: TRBD1; j_call: TRBJ1-1; cdr3_length: 12; clone_size: NA; v_call: TRBV18; cdr3_aa: CASSPTGTEAFF; cdr3_nt: TGTGCCAGCTCCCCGACAGGGACTGAAGCTTTCTTT
d_call: NA; j_call: TRBJ1-5; cdr3_length: 14; clone_size: NA; v_call: TRBV7-2; cdr3_aa: CASSLGHGNQPQHF; cdr3_nt: TGTGCCAGCAGCTTAGGGCACGGCAATCAGCCCCAGCATTTT
d_call: TRBD2; j_call: TRBJ2-5; cdr3_length: 15; clone_size: NA; v_call: TRBV5-1; cdr3_aa: CASSPRGEAEETQYF; cdr3_nt: TGCGCCAGCAGCCCACGGGGGGAGGCAGAAGAGACCCAGTACTTC
d_call: TRBD2; j_call: TRBJ2-2; cdr3_length: 16; clone_size: NA; v_call: TRBV6-5; cdr3_aa: CASSYRREFFVGELFF; cdr3_nt: TGTGCCAGCAGTTACCGGCGGGAGTTTTTCGTCGGGGAGCTGTTTTTT
d_call: NA; j_call: TRBJ2-2; cdr3_length: 15; clone_size: once; v_call: TRBV7-9; cdr3_aa: CASSLSPAGTGELFF; cdr3_nt: TGTGCCAGCAGCTTATCCCCAGCCGGCACCGGGGAGCTGTTTTTT
d_call: NA; j_call: TRBJ2-7; cdr3_length: 11; clone_size: NA; v_call: TRBV28; cdr3_aa: CASSTTSEKDF; cdr3_nt: TGTGCCAGCAGCACGACCAGCGAGAAGGACTTC
d_call: NA; j_call: TRBJ1-5; cdr3_length: 12; clone_size: NA; v_call: TRBV28; cdr3_aa: CASQDRNQPQHF; cdr3_nt: TGTGCGTCGCAGGATCGCAATCAGCCCCAGCATTTT
d_call: NA; j_call: TRBJ2-7; cdr3_length: 12; clone_size: NA; v_call: TRBV28; cdr3_aa: CASSESEYEQYF; cdr3_nt: TGTGCCAGCAGCGAGTCTGAGTACGAGCAGTACTTC
d_call: NA; j_call: TRBJ1-1; cdr3_length: 14; clone_size: NA; v_call: TRBV6-5; cdr3_aa: CASSRAGMNTEAFF; cdr3_nt: TGTGCCAGCAGCCGGGCGGGGATGAACACTGAAGCTTTCTTT
d_call: NA; j_call: TRBJ2-3; cdr3_length: 15; clone_size: NA; v_call: TRBV5-1; cdr3_aa: CASSPGATSTDTQYF; cdr3_nt: TGCGCCAGCAGCCCCGGGGCTACTAGCACAGATACGCAGTATTTT
d_call: NA; j_call: TRBJ2-1; cdr3_length: 16; clone_size: few; v_call: TRBV28; cdr3_aa: CASSLNTGTSYNEQFF; cdr3_nt: TGTGCCAGCAGTTTAAATACGGGGACTTCCTACAATGAGCAGTTCTTC
d_call: NA; j_call: TRBJ1-1; cdr3_length: 15; clone_size: NA; v_call: TRBV2; cdr3_aa: CASSEIGGAETEAFF; cdr3_nt: TGTGCCAGCAGTGAAATTGGAGGGGCGGAAACTGAAGCTTTCTTT
d_call: TRBD1; j_call: TRBJ1-4; cdr3_length: 15; clone_size: NA; v_call: TRBV9; cdr3_aa: CASSNRQGDNEKLFF; cdr3_nt: TGTGCCAGCAGCAACCGACAGGGAGATAATGAAAAACTGTTTTTT
d_call: NA; j_call: TRBJ2-3; cdr3_length: 13; clone_size: NA; v_call: TRBV4-1; cdr3_aa: CASSPGAADTQYF; cdr3_nt: TGCGCCAGCAGCCCCGGTGCGGCAGATACGCAGTATTTT
d_call: NA; j_call: TRBJ2-6; cdr3_length: 14; clone_size: NA; v_call: TRBV30; cdr3_aa: CAWSRDSGANVLTF; cdr3_nt: TGTGCCTGGAGCCGGGACTCTGGGGCCAACGTCCTGACTTTC
d_call: TRBD2; j_call: TRBJ2-3; cdr3_length: 15; clone_size: NA; v_call: TRBV7-9; cdr3_aa: CASSQSGRSTDTQYF; cdr3_nt: TGTGCCAGCAGCCAAAGCGGGAGAAGCACAGATACGCAGTATTTT
d_call: NA; j_call: TRBJ2-3; cdr3_length: 15; clone_size: NA; v_call: TRBV5-1; cdr3_aa: CASSSEGLSTDTQYF; cdr3_nt: TGCGCCAGCAGCTCGGAGGGCCTTAGCACAGATACGCAGTATTTT
d_call: NA; j_call: TRBJ1-2; cdr3_length: 15; clone_size: NA; v_call: TRBV5-4; cdr3_aa: CASRSPGEGRYGYTF; cdr3_nt: TGTGCCAGCAGATCCCCCGGGGAAGGGCGCTATGGCTACACCTTC
d_call: NA; j_call: TRBJ2-7; cdr3_length: 16; clone_size: NA; v_call: TRBV18; cdr3_aa: CASSPRRGAGTYEQYF; cdr3_nt: TGTGCCAGCTCACCTCGCCGGGGGGCTGGGACTTACGAGCAGTACTTC
d_call: TRBD2; j_call: TRBJ2-7; cdr3_length: 16; clone_size: NA; v_call: TRBV6-6; cdr3_aa: CASSYARLAGGGEQYF; cdr3_nt: TGTGCCAGCAGTTACGCGAGACTAGCGGGAGGGGGAGAGCAGTACTTC
d_call: NA; j_call: TRBJ2-5; cdr3_length: 17; clone_size: NA; v_call: TRBV6-7; cdr3_aa: CASSYSNCHRSAGTQYF; cdr3_nt: TGTGCCAGCAGTTACTCGAACTGTCACCGCTCGGCGGGGACCCAGTACTTC
d_call: NA; j_call: TRBJ1-2; cdr3_length: 14; clone_size: NA; v_call: TRBV4-1; cdr3_aa: CASSQKSETYGYTF; cdr3_nt: TGCGCCAGCAGCCAAAAGAGCGAGACCTATGGCTACACCTTC
d_call: NA; j_call: TRBJ1-5; cdr3_length: 13; clone_size: once; v_call: TRBV27; cdr3_aa: CASSYGGNQPQHF; cdr3_nt: TGTGCCAGCAGTTATGGGGGTAATCAGCCCCAGCATTTT